The clone carrying this T cell receptor beta chain came up a few times. Its antigen is as yet unknown. The source of the sample is a study of blood T cells in healthy people across ages. The CDR3 runs to 12 residues. The ends were cut back, 5 bases at V and 7 bases at J, with 12 bases in the middle. Germline V lookup: CDR1 SQVTM, CDR2 ANQGSEA. The use of a sample-barcoded 5' primer and a J-beta primer mix characterized a second PCR of roughly 6 to 11 cycles. Per sample, CDR3-containing paired-end reads numbered at least 3 million. TCRdb re-analysed the 5' RACE reads in MiXCR, keeping a single row per CDR3 protein. The sample shows over 1,300,000 distinct CDR3 sequences, around 55% of them seen only once. General study findings and limits: Among long-lived donors, naive CD4+ cells were more numerous and diversity higher than in aged donors. Naive T cell percentage showed a strong correlation with the diversity of TCR beta.

This sequence originates from a man aged 18 to 29 in good health. V and J are TRBV29-1 and TRBJ2-1; D is possibly TRBD1 or TRBD2 (5 bases each). Sequenced sample: blood. CDR3 nucleotides: TGCAGCGTTAGCGTCGGGACGAATGAGCAGTTCTTC. Its translation: CSVSVGTNEQFF.